Reported below is one TCR beta chain. The length of the CDR3 is 14 residues. Trimming pared 0 bases from V and 7 bases from J, leaving 13 bases between. CDR1 is MNHEY, CDR2 SVGAGI, per germline. This entry belongs to a study of blood T cell repertoires in COVID-19. Assay: immunoSEQ multiplex PCR; the TCRdb copy retains only in-frame clones and omits some. The sample records a few hundred thousand clones, almost 90% being singletons. The source material was peripheral blood. The rearrangement joins TRBV6-5 to TRBJ2-7; no reliable D call. The sequence was collected from a young woman with COVID-19, enrolled during active disease. In nucleotides, the CDR3 is TGTGCCAGCAGTTACTCCCGAGGATTCGGGGAGCAGTACTTC. Encoded protein: CASSYSRGFGEQYF.